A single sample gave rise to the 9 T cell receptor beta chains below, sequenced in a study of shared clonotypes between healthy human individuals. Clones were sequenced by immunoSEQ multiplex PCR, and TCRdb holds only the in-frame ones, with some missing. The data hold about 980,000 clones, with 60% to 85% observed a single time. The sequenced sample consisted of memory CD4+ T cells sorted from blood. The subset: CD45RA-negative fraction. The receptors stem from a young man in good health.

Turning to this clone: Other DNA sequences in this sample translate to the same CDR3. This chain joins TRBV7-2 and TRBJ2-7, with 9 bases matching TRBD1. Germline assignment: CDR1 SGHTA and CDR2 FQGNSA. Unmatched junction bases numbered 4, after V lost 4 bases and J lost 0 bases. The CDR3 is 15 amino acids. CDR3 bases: TGTGCCAGCAGCTCCCTGGACAGGGGCTCCTACGAGCAGTACTTC. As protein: CASSSLDRGSYEQYF.

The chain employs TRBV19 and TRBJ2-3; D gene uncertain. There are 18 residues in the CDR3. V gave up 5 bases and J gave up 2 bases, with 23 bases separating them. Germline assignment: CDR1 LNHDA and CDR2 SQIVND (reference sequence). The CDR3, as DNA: TGTGCCAGTAGTCCCATGCCCTATAGTTCCTCCCTCACAGATACGCAGTATTTT. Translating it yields CASSPMPYSSSLTDTQYF. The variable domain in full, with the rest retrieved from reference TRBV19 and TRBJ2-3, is DGGITQSPKYLFRKEGQNVTLSCEQNLNHDAMYWYRQDPGQGLRLIYYSQIVNDFQKGDIAEGYSVSREKKESFPLTVTSAQKNPTAFYLCASSPMPYSSSLTDTQYFGPGTRLTVL.

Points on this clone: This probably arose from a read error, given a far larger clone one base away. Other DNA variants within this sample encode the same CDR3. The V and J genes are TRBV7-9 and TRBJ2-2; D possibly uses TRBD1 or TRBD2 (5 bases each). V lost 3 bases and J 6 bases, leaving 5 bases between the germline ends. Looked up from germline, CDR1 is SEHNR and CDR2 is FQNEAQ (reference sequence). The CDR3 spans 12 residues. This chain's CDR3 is CASSLGAGELFF. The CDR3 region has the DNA TGTGCCAGCAGCTTGGGGGCCGGGGAGCTGTTTTTT.

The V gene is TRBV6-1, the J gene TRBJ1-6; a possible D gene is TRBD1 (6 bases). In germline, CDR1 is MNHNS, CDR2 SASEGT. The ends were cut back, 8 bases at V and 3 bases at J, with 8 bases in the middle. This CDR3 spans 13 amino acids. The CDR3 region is CASQGYYNSPLHF. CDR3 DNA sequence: TGTGCCAGCCAGGGGTACTATAATTCACCCCTCCACTTT.

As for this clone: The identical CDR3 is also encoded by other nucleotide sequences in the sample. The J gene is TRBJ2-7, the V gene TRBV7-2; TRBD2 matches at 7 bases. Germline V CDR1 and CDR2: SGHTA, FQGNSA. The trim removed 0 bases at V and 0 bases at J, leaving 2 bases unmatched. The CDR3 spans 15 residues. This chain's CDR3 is CASSLAGGSSYEQYF. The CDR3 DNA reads TGTGCCAGCAGCTTAGCAGGCGGGAGCTCCTACGAGCAGTACTTC.

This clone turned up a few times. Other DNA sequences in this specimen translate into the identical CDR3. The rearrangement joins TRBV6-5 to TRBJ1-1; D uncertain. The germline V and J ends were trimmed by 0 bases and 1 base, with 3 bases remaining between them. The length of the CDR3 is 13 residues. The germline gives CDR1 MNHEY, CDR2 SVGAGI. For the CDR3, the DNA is TGTGCCAGCAGTTACTCTAAGAACACTGAAGCTTTCTTT. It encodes CASSYSKNTEAFF.

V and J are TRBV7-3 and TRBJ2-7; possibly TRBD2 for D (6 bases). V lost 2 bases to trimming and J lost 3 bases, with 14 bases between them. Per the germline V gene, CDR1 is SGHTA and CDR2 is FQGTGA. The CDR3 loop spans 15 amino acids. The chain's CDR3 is CASSLVGGVIYEQYF. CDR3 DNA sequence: TGTGCCAGCAGCTTAGTTGGAGGGGTCATCTACGAGCAGTACTTC.

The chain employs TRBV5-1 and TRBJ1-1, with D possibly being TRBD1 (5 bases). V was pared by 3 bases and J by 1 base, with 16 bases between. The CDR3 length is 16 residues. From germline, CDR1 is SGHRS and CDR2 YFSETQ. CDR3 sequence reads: CASSSGKGATNTEAFF. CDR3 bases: TGCGCCAGCAGCTCGGGGAAAGGGGCGACGAACACTGAAGCTTTCTTT.

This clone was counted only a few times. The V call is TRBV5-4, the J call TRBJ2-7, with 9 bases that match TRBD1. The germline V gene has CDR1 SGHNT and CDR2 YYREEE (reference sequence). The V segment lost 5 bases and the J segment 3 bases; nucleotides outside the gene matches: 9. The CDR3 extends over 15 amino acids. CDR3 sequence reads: CASSFGQGKFYEQYF. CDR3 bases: TGTGCCAGCAGTTTCGGACAGGGGAAATTCTACGAGCAGTACTTC.